A selection of T cell receptor beta chains follows, all from one sample in a study of blood T cell repertoires in COVID-19. Only in-frame clones appear in the TCRdb table, and some are missing; sequencing was by immunoSEQ multiplex PCR. Here the sample spans roughly 200,000 clones, just over 85% being singletons. Sequenced sample: peripheral blood. All receptors come from a man at least 80 years old with acute or convalescent COVID-19. Each CDR3 is given with its conserved first and last residue. Fields, in order: J gene, clone size, V gene, D gene, CDR3 DNA, CDR3 protein. D genes are given only for firm matches. Size values are once, few and many counts, or a class for expanded clones, and some rows have none.

j_call: TRBJ2-1
clone_size: -
v_call: TRBV15
d_call: -
cdr3_nt: TGTGCCACCAGCAGAGCCGGGGGAATGGGTTATCGGAATGAGCAGTTCTTC
cdr3_aa: CATSRAGGMGYRNEQFF

j_call: TRBJ1-1
clone_size: -
v_call: TRBV14
d_call: -
cdr3_nt: TGTGCCAGCAGCCAAGATCGGTCCCGGGACACTGAAGCTTTCTTT
cdr3_aa: CASSQDRSRDTEAFF

j_call: TRBJ1-6
clone_size: -
v_call: TRBV27
d_call: -
cdr3_nt: TGTGCCAGCAGCCAGGCATGGGCTAATTCACCCCTCCACTTT
cdr3_aa: CASSQAWANSPLHF

j_call: TRBJ2-1
clone_size: -
v_call: TRBV5-4
d_call: TRBD2
cdr3_nt: TGTGCCAGCAGCTTGGTTTCTAGCGGGAGGAATGAGCAGTTCTTC
cdr3_aa: CASSLVSSGRNEQFF

j_call: TRBJ1-6
clone_size: -
v_call: TRBV18
d_call: TRBD1
cdr3_nt: TGTGCCAGCTCACCCGACAGGGGAGCACCCCTCCACTTT
cdr3_aa: CASSPDRGAPLHF

j_call: TRBJ1-2
clone_size: -
v_call: TRBV4-1
d_call: -
cdr3_nt: TGCGCCAGCAGCGACTACCCACGGACAGATGAAGGCTATGGCTACACCTTC
cdr3_aa: CASSDYPRTDEGYGYTF

j_call: TRBJ2-1
clone_size: -
v_call: TRBV5-6
d_call: TRBD1
cdr3_nt: TGTGCCAGCAGCCTGCTGGGACAGGGGGCGCGGGAGCAGTTCTTC
cdr3_aa: CASSLLGQGAREQFF

j_call: TRBJ1-1
clone_size: few
v_call: TRBV12-5
d_call: -
cdr3_nt: TGTGCTAGTGGCCAGGCGGGCAGCATGGCGGCTTTCTTT
cdr3_aa: CASGQAGSMAAFF

j_call: TRBJ2-3
clone_size: -
v_call: TRBV5-1
d_call: TRBD2
cdr3_nt: TGCGCCAGCAGCTTGGGTTTCGCTAGCGGGACTGAGACAGATACGCAGTATTTT
cdr3_aa: CASSLGFASGTETDTQYF

j_call: TRBJ1-2
clone_size: -
v_call: TRBV28
d_call: TRBD1
cdr3_nt: TGTGCCAGCAGACCTTCTTCGGGGGACAGCCTTTATGGCTACACCTTC
cdr3_aa: CASRPSSGDSLYGYTF

j_call: TRBJ2-3
clone_size: -
v_call: TRBV6-5
d_call: TRBD1
cdr3_nt: TGTGCCAGCAGTTACTGGACAGGGGAGGGCGTGTATACGCAGTATTTT
cdr3_aa: CASSYWTGEGVYTQYF

j_call: TRBJ2-7
clone_size: -
v_call: TRBV27
d_call: TRBD2
cdr3_nt: TGTGCCAGCAGTTACTCTTTCCTTGCGGGAGAGTCCTACGAGCAGTACTTC
cdr3_aa: CASSYSFLAGESYEQYF

j_call: TRBJ2-2
clone_size: -
v_call: TRBV11-2
d_call: TRBD2
cdr3_nt: TGTGCCAGCAGCCCCAGCGGGAGAGGGTCCGGGGAGCTGTTTTTT
cdr3_aa: CASSPSGRGSGELFF

j_call: TRBJ2-1
clone_size: few
v_call: TRBV5-1
d_call: -
cdr3_nt: TGCGCCAGCAGCTTTGCCAGGGTTGACAGTGAGCAGTTCTTC
cdr3_aa: CASSFARVDSEQFF

j_call: TRBJ2-1
clone_size: -
v_call: TRBV7-2
d_call: -
cdr3_nt: TGTGCCAGCAGCTTAGCAGCCAGGGCTATCTCCTACAATGAGCAGTTCTTC
cdr3_aa: CASSLAARAISYNEQFF

j_call: TRBJ1-5
clone_size: once
v_call: TRBV30
d_call: TRBD1
cdr3_nt: TGTGCCTGGAGTGTATTAGGACAGGCGGGCAATCAGCCCCAGCATTTT
cdr3_aa: CAWSVLGQAGNQPQHF

j_call: TRBJ2-3
clone_size: once
v_call: TRBV11-3
d_call: TRBD2
cdr3_nt: TGTGCCAGCAGCTTCCGACTAGCGGGAATGGATACGCAGTATTTT
cdr3_aa: CASSFRLAGMDTQYF

j_call: TRBJ1-2
clone_size: -
v_call: TRBV4-3
d_call: -
cdr3_nt: TGCGCCAGCAGCCGTGGACAGCCGACAAACTATGGCTACACCTTC
cdr3_aa: CASSRGQPTNYGYTF

j_call: TRBJ1-1
clone_size: once
v_call: TRBV7-2
d_call: -
cdr3_nt: TGTGCCAGCAGACAACAAGATTCGAACACTGAAGCTTTCTTT
cdr3_aa: CASRQQDSNTEAFF

j_call: TRBJ2-1
clone_size: -
v_call: TRBV7-3
d_call: -
cdr3_nt: TGTGCCAGCAGCTTATACAAGTCCTCCTACAATGAGCAGTTCTTC
cdr3_aa: CASSLYKSSYNEQFF

j_call: TRBJ1-6
clone_size: few
v_call: TRBV7-8
d_call: -
cdr3_nt: TGTGCCAGCAGTGGAGGGCAGTCCTCCTATAATTCACCCCTCCACTTT
cdr3_aa: CASSGGQSSYNSPLHF

j_call: TRBJ1-2
clone_size: -
v_call: TRBV27
d_call: -
cdr3_nt: TGTGCCAGCAGTTTCCTTCGGATGGGGGCGATGAATGGCTACACCTTC
cdr3_aa: CASSFLRMGAMNGYTF

j_call: TRBJ2-5
clone_size: -
v_call: TRBV5-1
d_call: -
cdr3_nt: TGCGCCAGCAGACGGGAAAACCTAGCGCAGGGGGAGAAAGAGACCCAGTACTTC
cdr3_aa: CASRRENLAQGEKETQYF

j_call: TRBJ1-2
clone_size: -
v_call: TRBV6-5
d_call: -
cdr3_nt: TGTGCCAGCAGTCCTTCACGGAACTATGGCTACACCTTC
cdr3_aa: CASSPSRNYGYTF

j_call: TRBJ1-1
clone_size: -
v_call: TRBV10-1
d_call: TRBD1
cdr3_nt: TGCGCCAGCAGTGACCGTCAGCCGACAGGGGTGAACACTGAAGCTTTCTTT
cdr3_aa: CASSDRQPTGVNTEAFF

j_call: TRBJ1-1
clone_size: once
v_call: TRBV6-5
d_call: TRBD1
cdr3_nt: TGTGCCAGCAGTTACACCGGACAGGGTCGGACTGAAGCTTTCTTT
cdr3_aa: CASSYTGQGRTEAFF

j_call: TRBJ2-5
clone_size: -
v_call: TRBV24-1
d_call: -
cdr3_nt: TGTGCCACCAGTGGGGCCCAGGAAGAGACCCAGTACTTC
cdr3_aa: CATSGAQEETQYF

j_call: TRBJ1-2
clone_size: -
v_call: TRBV5-4
d_call: TRBD1
cdr3_nt: TGTGCCAGCAGCTCGCCTTTGGGAGGACAGGGAGATGGCTACACCTTC
cdr3_aa: CASSSPLGGQGDGYTF

j_call: TRBJ2-1
clone_size: -
v_call: TRBV15
d_call: -
cdr3_nt: TGTGCCACCAGCAGAGATAGTGCGGCTAACTCCTACAATGAGCAGTTCTTC
cdr3_aa: CATSRDSAANSYNEQFF

j_call: TRBJ2-5
clone_size: -
v_call: TRBV18
d_call: TRBD1
cdr3_nt: TGTGCCAGCTCACCACTTGACAGGGGAGAGACCCAGTACTTC
cdr3_aa: CASSPLDRGETQYF

j_call: TRBJ2-6
clone_size: -
v_call: TRBV27
d_call: -
cdr3_nt: TGTGCCAGCAGTGCGCCGAGCTCTGGGGCCAACGTCCTGACTTTC
cdr3_aa: CASSAPSSGANVLTF

j_call: TRBJ2-7
clone_size: -
v_call: TRBV7-2
d_call: TRBD2
cdr3_nt: TGTGCCAGCAGCTCGCGACTAGCGGGAGGGGCATATGGTTTTGACGAGCAGTACTTC
cdr3_aa: CASSSRLAGGAYGFDEQYF

j_call: TRBJ2-2
clone_size: -
v_call: TRBV14
d_call: -
cdr3_nt: TGTGCCAGCAGCCAATTCACGAACACCGGGGAGCTGTTTTTT
cdr3_aa: CASSQFTNTGELFF

j_call: TRBJ2-2
clone_size: -
v_call: TRBV5-1
d_call: TRBD2
cdr3_nt: TGCGCCAGCAGTCCTCTGGGACGGGGACTAGCGGGACGGACCGGGGAGCTGTTTTTT
cdr3_aa: CASSPLGRGLAGRTGELFF

j_call: TRBJ1-2
clone_size: -
v_call: TRBV2
d_call: TRBD1
cdr3_nt: TGTGCCAGCAGGGCGACAGGGATGAACTATGGCTACACCTTC
cdr3_aa: CASRATGMNYGYTF